The TCR beta chain described here comes from a study of blood T cell repertoires in COVID-19. Study context: COVID-19 samples collected from the United States, Italy and Spain covered acute and convalescent phases.

This CDR3 has 17 amino acids. Losses at the gene ends were 3 bases for V and 2 bases for J; bases not matched to a gene: 8. Germline V gene data show CDR1 as LNHDA and CDR2 as SQIVND (reference sequence). As processed by the authors: From reference gene primer amplification, estimates of nucleated cell counts were derived. Libraries were prepared by immunoSEQ multiplex PCR; TCRdb keeps only in-frame clonotypes and omits some of them. The DNA was the basis for D and trimming; V, J and clone size are from that table. The table has 230,000 or so clones, 81% seen once. The chain uses TRBV19 and TRBJ1-1; TRBD1 matches 11 bases. The TCR was taken from a woman older than 75 with COVID-19, enrolled during active disease. The sequencing input was peripheral blood. This CDR3 is CASSIMDRGLGNTEAFF. The CDR3 bases are TGTGCCAGTAGTATCATGGACAGGGGGCTGGGAAACACTGAAGCTTTCTTT.